The 28 T cell receptor beta chains below all came from one sample that was sequenced in a study of shared clonotypes between healthy human individuals. Profiling relied on immunoSEQ multiplex PCR, and the TCRdb table lists in-frame clones only, not all of them. Here the sample spans millions of clones, approximately 95% being singletons. Naive CD8 cells comprised CD45RO-negative, CCR7-positively selected cells, excluding terminally differentiated effector memory CD45RA+ cells. Specimen: naive CD8+ T cells sorted from blood. The receptors shown here come from a man between 18 and 35 years old in good health.

The genes are TRBV7-8 and TRBJ1-2; unclear D gene. V lost 5 bases and J lost 5, with 9 bases in between. The CDR3 is 12 residues long. The germline CDR1 and CDR2 sequences are SGHVS and FQNEAQ. CDR3: CASSPGGYGYTF. CDR3 sequence (DNA): TGTGCCAGCAGCCCCGGCGGGTATGGCTACACCTTC. Combining the CDR3 with reference TRBV7-8 and TRBJ1-2 gives the whole variable domain GAGVSQSPRYKVAKRGQDVALRCDPISGHVSLFWYQQALGQGPEFLTYFQNEAQLDKSGLPSDRFFAERPEGSVSTLKIQRTQQEDSAVYLCASSPGGYGYTFGSGTRLTVV.

With regard to this clone: The same CDR3 arises from other DNA sequences in this sample as well. The V gene is TRBV30, the J gene TRBJ2-7; possible D gene TRBD2, 6 bases. The V gene's germline CDR1 is GTSNPN and CDR2 SVGIG (reference sequence). The CDR3 is 13 residues long. V was pared by 4 bases and J by 0 bases, with 10 bases between. The CDR3, as DNA: TGTGCCTGGACTGACGGGAGCTCCTACGAGCAGTACTTC. Translating it yields CAWTDGSSYEQYF. The full variable domain, completed using reference TRBV30 and TRBJ2-7, is SQTIHQWPATLVQPVGSPLSLECTVEGTSNPNLYWYRQAAGRGLQLLFYSVGIGQISSEVPQNLSASRPQDRQFILSSKKLLLSDSGFYLCAWTDGSSYEQYFGPGTRLTVT.

V is TRBV13 and J is TRBJ2-5; the D is unclear. There are 15 residues in the CDR3. From germline, CDR1 is PRHDT and CDR2 FYEKMQ (reference sequence). V was pared by 4 bases and J by 2 bases, with 14 bases between. The CDR3 loop reads CASSSPTEPQETQYF. DNA for the CDR3: TGTGCCAGCAGCTCCCCCACGGAGCCACAAGAGACCCAGTACTTC.

The chain is built from TRBV10-3 and TRBJ2-7, with D possibly TRBD1 on 5 matching bases. Germline V lookup: CDR1 ENHRY, CDR2 SYGVKD. This CDR3 spans 13 amino acids. V was pared by 2 bases and J by 1 base, with 6 bases between. The CDR3: CAISEDSSYEQYF. In DNA form, the CDR3 reads TGTGCCATCAGTGAGGACAGTTCCTACGAGCAGTACTTC.

The chain couples TRBV6-5 to TRBJ1-2; perhaps TRBD1 as D (5 bases). Germline V gene sequence: CDR1 MNHEY, CDR2 SVGAGI. The CDR3 consists of 12 residues. V was trimmed by 7 bases and J by 3 bases, leaving 9 bases between them. The CDR3: CASKTGDYGYTF. DNA for the CDR3: TGTGCCAGCAAAACAGGAGACTATGGCTACACCTTC.

This chain connects TRBV28 to TRBJ1-5, with D possibly being TRBD1 (5 bases). The CDR3 runs to 14 residues. The germline V gene encodes CDR1 MDHEN and CDR2 SYDVKM. Trimming took off 10 bases at V and 0 bases at J, with 13 bases between the two ends. This chain's CDR3 is CATIRGYSNQPQHF. The CDR3 DNA follows: TGTGCCACGATTCGGGGCTATAGCAATCAGCCCCAGCATTTT.

The chain employs TRBV13 and TRBJ2-1, with 7 nucleotides matching TRBD2. The V and J ends lost 2 bases and 5 bases, in that order; junction bases with no gene match: 6. This CDR3 comprises 15 residues. Germline CDR1 PRHDT, CDR2 FYEKMQ (reference sequence). The CDR3 DNA reads as TGTGCCAGCAGCTTACGCGGGAGTAGGGACAATGAGCAGTTCTTC. The encoded protein is CASSLRGSRDNEQFF.

The chain employs TRBV4-2 and TRBJ1-2; D may be TRBD1 (6 bases). This CDR3 region has 15 residues. V was pared by 1 base and J by 4 bases, with 13 bases between. CDR1 is LGHNA, CDR2 YNFKEQ, per germline. CDR3 amino acids: CASSQAEGGTYGYTF. Written as DNA, the CDR3 is TGTGCCAGCAGCCAAGCAGAGGGGGGAACCTATGGCTACACCTTC.

J is TRBJ1-4 and V is TRBV5-8; the D is unclear. The CDR3 is 15 residues long. The germline gives CDR1 SGHTS, CDR2 YDEGEE. Trimming removed 0 bases at V and 3 bases at J, with 9 bases between. The CDR3 DNA sequence: TGTGCCAGCAGCTTGGGGGCAGCCGCTAATGAAAAACTGTTTTTT. Protein product: CASSLGAAANEKLFF.

CDR3 bases: TGTGCCAGCAGTTTGCGGGGGCACTACGAGCAGTACTTC. The encoded protein is CASSLRGHYEQYF. V gene TRBV28 combines with J gene TRBJ2-7; weak D call: TRBD2 (7 bases). With 3 bases removed from V and 3 bases from J, the gap between germline ends came to 9 bases. The germline gives CDR1 MDHEN, CDR2 SYDVKM. The CDR3 spans 13 residues. Complete variable domain (other parts from reference TRBV28 and TRBJ2-7): DVKVTQSSRYLVKRTGEKVFLECVQDMDHENMFWYRQDPGLGLRLIYFSYDVKMKEKGDIPEGYSVSREKKERFSLILESASTNQTSMYLCASSLRGHYEQYFGPGTRLTVT.

The chain combines TRBV7-8 with TRBJ2-7; 8 bases agree with TRBD2. The CDR3 is made up of 18 amino acids. Trimming cost V 5 bases and J 0 bases; bases outside gene matches: 15. The V gene's germline CDR1 is SGHVS and CDR2 FQNEAQ. The CDR3 DNA reads TGTGCCAGCAGCCCACTAGCGGCCCTAGAGGATAGCTCCTACGAGCAGTACTTC. Residues: CASSPLAALEDSSYEQYF.

The rearrangement joins TRBV27 to TRBJ2-7, with 11 bases aligning to TRBD2. The ends lost 7 bases at V and 3 bases at J; junction bases unmatched: 2. This CDR3 has 13 residues. Germline loops: CDR1 MNHEY, CDR2 SMNVEV (reference sequence). The CDR3 DNA is TGTGCCAGCATGGGGACTAGCGGCTACGAGCAGTACTTC. Protein product: CASMGTSGYEQYF.

V gene TRBV30 combines with J gene TRBJ2-3; 11 bases fit TRBD2. CDR3 length equals 13 residues. J lost 7 bases, V lost 7 bases, and 7 bases had no gene match. CDR1 and CDR2 from the germline V gene are GTSNPN and SVGIG (reference sequence). The chain's CDR3 is CALTTSGENTQYF. In DNA form, the CDR3 reads TGTGCCTTGACGACTAGCGGGGAAAATACGCAGTATTTT. Variable domain in full (rest from reference TRBV30 and TRBJ2-3): SQTIHQWPATLVQPVGSPLSLECTVEGTSNPNLYWYRQAAGRGLQLLFYSVGIGQISSEVPQNLSASRPQDRQFILSSKKLLLSDSGFYLCALTTSGENTQYFGPGTRLTVL.

This clone was detected only once. A junction end diverges from the germline sequence, so it may reflect a read error. V and J are TRBV7-7 and TRBJ2-1, with D possibly being TRBD2 (5 bases). The CDR3 has 15 amino acids. The germline gives CDR1 SSHAT, CDR2 FNYEAQ (reference sequence). DNA for the CDR3: TGTGCTAGCAGCTTAGAAGTGGGAGCCTACAATGAGCAGTTCTTC. As protein: CASSLEVGAYNEQFF.

This chain links TRBV5-1 with TRBJ2-7; no clear D. Germline values: CDR1 SGHRS, CDR2 YFSETQ. The CDR3 totals 13 residues. The V end was cut by 1 base, the J end by 4 bases, with 9 bases between. Here the CDR3 reads CASSLIPNYEQYF. The CDR3 DNA reads as TGCGCCAGCAGCTTGATCCCTAATTACGAGCAGTACTTC.

This clone was observed a few times. This chain joins TRBV5-5 and TRBJ2-7, with a possible D match to TRBD1 (5 bases). The CDR3 is 15 residues long. Germline values: CDR1 SGHKS, CDR2 YYEKEE (reference sequence). Deletions cut 1 base from V and 2 bases from J, with 13 bases between. The CDR3 loop is CASSLRTRTPYEQYF. In DNA form, the CDR3 reads TGTGCCAGCAGCTTGCGTACGCGGACACCCTACGAGCAGTACTTC.

This clone was detected only once. The chain has TRBV6-1 and TRBJ1-1; D gene unclear. There are 15 residues in the CDR3. Germline V gene data show CDR1 as MNHNS and CDR2 as SASEGT. Trimming cost V 3 bases and J 0 bases, with 11 bases left between them. CDR3 DNA sequence: TGTGCCAGCAGTGACTGGACCAATATGAACACTGAAGCTTTCTTT. Its protein is CASSDWTNMNTEAFF.

This chain connects TRBV19 to TRBJ2-5; TRBD2 agrees at 12 bases. Looked up from germline, CDR1 is LNHDA and CDR2 is SQIVND (reference sequence). The trim removed 5 bases at V and 3 bases at J, leaving 4 bases unmatched. The CDR3 is 15 amino acids. DNA for the CDR3: TGTGCCAGTAGTTGGCGACTAGCGGGAGAAGAGACCCAGTACTTC. Its translation is CASSWRLAGEETQYF.

V usage is TRBV11-2 and J usage is TRBJ2-1, with 9 bases lining up with TRBD1. There are 19 residues in the CDR3. J gave up 0 bases and V 2 bases, and 11 bases lay outside the gene matches. Germline values: CDR1 SGHAT, CDR2 FQNNGV. The CDR3 loop is CASSLPQGAVLSSYNEQFF. The CDR3, as DNA: TGTGCCAGCAGCTTACCACAGGGGGCTGTTCTGAGCTCCTACAATGAGCAGTTCTTC.

The chain employs TRBV4-1 and TRBJ2-1, with 9 bases identical to TRBD2. Germline V CDR1 and CDR2: MGHRA, YSYEKL. After removal of 0 bases from V and 7 bases from J, the junction contained 10 bases not matched to a gene. CDR3 length: 17 amino acids. The CDR3 DNA follows: TGCGCCAGCAGCCAAGATAAGGGTAGCGGGAGTTGGAATGAGCAGTTCTTC. Translated: CASSQDKGSGSWNEQFF.

The chain combines TRBV7-8 with TRBJ2-7; D may be TRBD2 (5 bases). In germline, CDR1 is SGHVS, CDR2 FQNEAQ. The V end was cut by 5 bases, the J end by 3 bases, with 8 bases between. CDR3 length equals 12 residues. Here the CDR3 reads CASSDGIYEQYF. Written as DNA, the CDR3 is TGTGCCAGCAGCGACGGGATCTACGAGCAGTACTTC.

The rearrangement uses TRBV28 and TRBJ2-1; tentative D call: TRBD1 (7 bases). V lost 4 bases to trimming and J lost 6 bases, with 19 bases between them. Germline CDR1 MDHEN, CDR2 SYDVKM. The CDR3 length is 16 residues. The CDR3 spells CASSSIRQGLSNEQFF. The CDR3 DNA is TGTGCCAGCAGTTCCATCCGACAGGGACTCAGCAATGAGCAGTTCTTC. The variable domain in full, completed from reference TRBV28 and TRBJ2-1, reads DVKVTQSSRYLVKRTGEKVFLECVQDMDHENMFWYRQDPGLGLRLIYFSYDVKMKEKGDIPEGYSVSREKKERFSLILESASTNQTSMYLCASSSIRQGLSNEQFFGPGTRLTVL.

The gene calls are TRBV27 and TRBJ2-7, with TRBD2 identical over 7 bases. There are 16 residues in the CDR3. The germline gives CDR1 MNHEY, CDR2 SMNVEV (reference sequence). V lost 10 bases and J lost 3; bases outside the gene matches: 18. CDR3: CATLPSAGVVLYEQYF. DNA of the CDR3: TGTGCCACCTTACCGTCCGCGGGAGTGGTCCTCTACGAGCAGTACTTC.

The chain recombines TRBV30 with TRBJ2-3; D is ambiguous. The V end lost 3 bases, the J end lost 5 bases, and 12 bases lay between the germline ends. The CDR3 runs to 13 residues. CDR1 is GTSNPN, CDR2 SVGIG, per germline (reference sequence). DNA of the CDR3: TGTGCCTGGAGCGGTTACAACGGAGATACGCAGTATTTT. It translates to CAWSGYNGDTQYF.

This chain connects TRBV5-1 to TRBJ2-2; 13 nucleotides line up with TRBD2. The CDR3 spans 21 residues. Germline values: CDR1 SGHRS, CDR2 YFSETQ. With V trimmed by 0 bases and J by 3 bases, 14 bases remained unmatched. Here the CDR3 reads CASSLGGDVGLAGEDTGELFF. DNA of the CDR3: TGCGCCAGCAGCTTGGGCGGGGATGTCGGACTAGCGGGAGAGGACACCGGGGAGCTGTTTTTT. Drawing the rest from reference TRBV5-1 and TRBJ2-2, the complete variable domain is KAGVTQTPRYLIKTRGQQVTLSCSPISGHRSVSWYQQTPGQGLQFLFEYFSETQRNKGNFPGRFSGRQFSNSRSEMNVSTLELGDSALYLCASSLGGDVGLAGEDTGELFFGEGSRLTVL.

The V gene is TRBV9, the J gene TRBJ2-2, with D possibly matching TRBD2 (6 bases). CDR1 and CDR2 from the germline V gene are SGDLS and YYNGEE. V was clipped by 10 bases and J by 0 bases, with 13 bases between them. The CDR3 is made up of 14 amino acids. The CDR3 reads CAGGQGSNTGELFF. The CDR3 DNA sequence: TGTGCCGGAGGGCAGGGATCGAACACCGGGGAGCTGTTTTTT.

V usage is TRBV4-1 and J usage is TRBJ2-7; D gene uncertain. The ends were cut back, 1 base at V and 5 bases at J, with 15 bases in the middle. The CDR3 has 15 amino acids. From germline, CDR1 is MGHRA and CDR2 YSYEKL. The CDR3 DNA reads TGCGCCAGCAGCCAAGTGCCAGGACGAGGCGACGAGCAGTACTTC. Protein product: CASSQVPGRGDEQYF.

The chain is built from TRBV7-2 and TRBJ2-3, with TRBD2 identical over 8 bases. The J segment lost 6 bases and the V segment lost 4 bases, leaving 3 bases of the junction unmatched. Germline V gene lookup returns CDR1 SGHTA and CDR2 FQGNSA. This CDR3 spans 13 amino acids. The CDR3 bases are TGTGCCAGCAGCTCACTAGCGGCCGATACGCAGTATTTT. Residues: CASSSLAADTQYF.